This T cell receptor beta chain originates from a study of blood T cell repertoires in COVID-19. The V gene's germline CDR1 is SGHDT and CDR2 YYEEEE. CDR3 length: 13 amino acids. With 3 bases removed from V and 4 bases from J, the gap between germline ends came to 10 bases. TCRdb keeps only in-frame clones here, not all; method: immunoSEQ multiplex PCR. Of about 190,000 clones in the sample, about 90% were seen once. The receptor was derived from a man between 45 and 60 years old with acute or convalescent COVID-19. Material for sequencing was peripheral blood. The chain is built from TRBV5-6 and TRBJ1-2; no definite D call. The CDR3 DNA sequence: TGTGCCAGCAGCTCGGTCCGGGGCTATGGCTACACCTTC. Translation gives CASSSVRGYGYTF.